What follows are 21 T cell receptor beta chains derived from one specimen sequenced in a study of blood T cell repertoires in COVID-19. Sequencing was performed with immunoSEQ multiplex PCR; in TCRdb, only in-frame clones are kept and a portion is missing. This table holds around 20,000 clones, approximately 90% found once. The material sequenced was PBMCs or T cells enriched from blood (not recorded which). These receptors came from a young woman who had recovered from COVID-19.

The V call is TRBV20-1, the J call TRBJ2-1, with 10 bases that match TRBD2. The germline CDR1 and CDR2 sequences are DFQATT and SNEGSKA (reference sequence). With 3 bases clipped from V and 10 bases from J, the junction kept 9 bases outside the gene matches. This CDR3 comprises 14 residues. CDR3 sequence: CSASWGSGGAEQFF. In nucleotides, the CDR3 is TGCAGTGCTAGTTGGGGCAGCGGGGGGGCCGAGCAGTTCTTC.

V is TRBV5-4 and J is TRBJ2-1; 8 positions match TRBD2. V lost 4 bases, J lost 6 bases, and 15 bases stayed unmatched. Germline V CDR1 and CDR2: SGHNT, YYREEE (reference sequence). The CDR3 consists of 17 residues. The CDR3 protein is CASSLSPGTRIGNEQFF. Written as DNA, the CDR3 is TGTGCCAGCAGCCTAAGCCCCGGGACTAGAATTGGCAATGAGCAGTTCTTC.

This clone was counted only a few times. The chain recombines TRBV27 with TRBJ2-5; 10 bases are shared with TRBD2. V shed 8 bases, J shed 5 bases, and the junction held 8 bases outside the gene matches. Germline assignment: CDR1 MNHEY and CDR2 SMNVEV (reference sequence). This CDR3 region has 14 residues. The CDR3 region is CASASGGALETQYF. The CDR3 nucleotides read TGTGCCAGCGCCAGCGGGGGGGCCCTGGAGACCCAGTACTTC.

The chain couples TRBV5-1 to TRBJ1-1, with TRBD1 matching 8 bases. V lost 6 bases, J lost 5 bases, and 12 bases stayed unmatched. Germline V gene sequence: CDR1 SGHRS, CDR2 YFSETQ. The CDR3 is 15 residues long. CDR3 protein: CASTPGQGAGTEAFF. The CDR3 nucleotides are TGCGCCAGCACCCCCGGGCAGGGGGCTGGGACTGAAGCTTTCTTT.

The chain links TRBV19 to TRBJ1-5; D is uncertain. The germline V and J ends were trimmed by 4 bases and 5 bases, with 18 bases remaining between them. The germline gives CDR1 LNHDA, CDR2 SQIVND (reference sequence). The CDR3 has 16 residues. The CDR3 DNA follows: TGTGCCAGTAGTAAAATGAGAATGGTGATCGATCAGCCCCAGCATTTT. Translation gives CASSKMRMVIDQPQHF. Full variable domain (remainder filled in from reference TRBV19 and TRBJ1-5): DGGITQSPKYLFRKEGQNVTLSCEQNLNHDAMYWYRQDPGQGLRLIYYSQIVNDFQKGDIAEGYSVSREKKESFPLTVTSAQKNPTAFYLCASSKMRMVIDQPQHFGDGTRLSIL.

This clone was seen more than once but under ten times. The junction departs from germline at one end; a sequencing error may be responsible. V is TRBV6-5 and J is TRBJ1-4, with D perhaps matching TRBD1 (6 bases). This CDR3 has 15 amino acids. Germline V lookup: CDR1 MNHEY, CDR2 SVGAGI. The CDR3 sequence: CASSDSTGSNEKLFF. CDR3 bases: TGTGCCAGCAGTGACTCGACAGGAAGTAATGAAAAACTGTTTTTT.

The rearrangement links TRBV9 to TRBJ2-4, with D possibly matching TRBD2 (5 bases). The V gene lost 0 bases and the J gene lost 10 bases, with 14 bases spanning the gap. CDR3 length: 14 amino acids. Per germline, CDR1 SGDLS and CDR2 YYNGEE. CDR3 sequence reads: CASSVAGSWEIQYF. The CDR3 DNA reads TGTGCCAGCAGCGTAGCGGGTTCATGGGAGATTCAGTACTTC.

The chain employs TRBV2 and TRBJ1-6, with 7 bases identical to TRBD1. V dropped 4 bases and J dropped 2; count of bases not matched to a gene: 5. The CDR3 loop spans 16 amino acids. Germline lookup yields CDR1 SNHLY and CDR2 FYNNEI. This CDR3 is CASSGQGRTYNSPLHF. DNA for the CDR3: TGTGCCAGCAGTGGACAGGGCAGGACCTATAATTCACCCCTCCACTTT. Using reference TRBV2 and TRBJ1-6 for the parts outside the CDR3, the full variable domain is EPEVTQTPSHQVTQMGQEVILRCVPISNHLYFYWYRQILGQKVEFLVSFYNNEISEKSEIFDDQFSVERPDGSNFTLKIRSTKLEDSAMYFCASSGQGRTYNSPLHFGNGTRLTVT.

This clone was detected once. The rearrangement joins TRBV7-6 to TRBJ2-5, with 9 bases aligning to TRBD2. With V trimmed by 1 base and J by 5 bases, 5 bases remained unmatched. The V gene's germline CDR1 is SGHVS and CDR2 FNYEAQ. The CDR3 contains 15 residues. The CDR3 sequence: CASSLVAGGQETQYF. CDR3 nucleotide sequence: TGTGCCAGCAGCTTAGTTGCGGGGGGGCAGGAGACCCAGTACTTC.

The J gene is TRBJ1-2, the V gene TRBV15; 8 nucleotides match TRBD1. With 6 bases clipped from V and 8 bases from J, the junction kept 8 bases outside the gene matches. Germline CDR1 is LNHNV and CDR2 is YYDKDF (reference sequence). CDR3 size: 13 residues. The DNA of the CDR3 is TGTGCCACCAGTAAAAGGACAGGGCAGGGCTACACCTTC. This encodes CATSKRTGQGYTF. Using reference TRBV15 and TRBJ1-2 for the parts outside the CDR3, the full variable domain is DAMVIQNPRYQVTQFGKPVTLSCSQTLNHNVMYWYQQKSSQAPKLLFHYYDKDFNNEADTPDNFQSRRPNTSFCFLDIRSPGLGDTAMYLCATSKRTGQGYTFGSGTRLTVV.

The chain is built from TRBV9 and TRBJ2-3; 7 positions match TRBD2. The CDR3 consists of 16 residues. The germline V gene encodes CDR1 SGDLS and CDR2 YYNGEE. After removal of 2 bases from V and 1 base from J, the junction contained 7 bases not matched to a gene. The CDR3 region is CASSVSVRGGTDTQYF. CDR3 in DNA: TGTGCCAGCAGCGTTTCGGTCCGGGGGGGCACAGATACGCAGTATTTT.

This chain connects TRBV5-1 to TRBJ2-3; 11 bases line up with TRBD1. The CDR3 is 15 residues long. The V and J ends lost 4 bases and 5 bases, in that order; junction bases with no gene match: 6. Germline loops: CDR1 SGHRS, CDR2 YFSETQ. This CDR3 is CASSQGQGGRDTQYF. The CDR3, as DNA: TGCGCCAGCAGCCAGGGACAGGGGGGTAGAGATACGCAGTATTTT. The full variable domain, rest sourced from reference TRBV5-1 and TRBJ2-3, is KAGVTQTPRYLIKTRGQQVTLSCSPISGHRSVSWYQQTPGQGLQFLFEYFSETQRNKGNFPGRFSGRQFSNSRSEMNVSTLELGDSALYLCASSQGQGGRDTQYFGPGTRLTVL.

Of note for this clone: Other DNA sequences in this sample translate to the same CDR3. V and J are TRBV3-1 (or the pseudogene TRBV3-2) and TRBJ1-1; D is perhaps TRBD1 (6 bases). The CDR3 has 14 amino acids. Trimming cost V 4 bases and J 0 bases, with 9 bases left between them. CDR1 and CDR2 from the germline V gene are LGHDT and YNNKEL (reference sequence). CDR3 nucleotides: TGTGCCAGCAGCCTACAGGGAGTGAACACTGAAGCTTTCTTT. Translation gives CASSLQGVNTEAFF.

V gene TRBV7-2 combines with J gene TRBJ2-1; a possible D gene is TRBD1 (5 bases). The ends were cut back, 4 bases at V and 3 bases at J, with 13 bases in the middle. The CDR3 runs 15 residues. Germline CDR1 SGHTA, CDR2 FQGNSA. The CDR3 is CASSSFVQDYNEQFF. CDR3 sequence (DNA): TGTGCCAGCAGCTCCTTCGTACAGGACTACAATGAGCAGTTCTTC.

The gene calls are TRBV19 and TRBJ2-7, with 8 bases fitting TRBD1. V was pared by 5 bases and J by 6 bases, with 9 bases of the junction left unmatched. The CDR3 has 14 amino acids. The germline V gene encodes CDR1 LNHDA and CDR2 SQIVND (reference sequence). The CDR3 sequence: CASSLQGARGEQYF. The CDR3 DNA reads as TGTGCCAGTAGTCTTCAGGGGGCGCGGGGCGAGCAGTACTTC.

The rearrangement links TRBV6-5 to TRBJ2-2, with TRBD1 as a possible D gene (5 bases). Trimming shortened V by 0 bases and J by 5 bases, and 7 bases separated the two germline ends. There are 14 residues in the CDR3. Germline lookup yields CDR1 MNHEY and CDR2 SVGAGI. The CDR3 nucleotides read TGTGCCAGCAGTTACTCGGGGCCTACCGGGGAGCTGTTTTTT. Translating gives CASSYSGPTGELFF.

This clone was seen a handful of times. V usage is TRBV30 and J usage is TRBJ1-6; TRBD1 aligns across 7 bases. The germline gives CDR1 GTSNPN, CDR2 SVGIG (reference sequence). The CDR3 totals 15 residues. V lost 2 bases, J lost 13 bases, and 14 bases stayed unmatched. CDR3 loop: CAWSNFSGQPIPLHF. The CDR3 DNA is TGTGCCTGGAGTAACTTTTCGGGACAGCCCATTCCCCTCCACTTT. Complete variable domain (other parts from reference TRBV30 and TRBJ1-6): SQTIHQWPATLVQPVGSPLSLECTVEGTSNPNLYWYRQAAGRGLQLLFYSVGIGQISSEVPQNLSASRPQDRQFILSSKKLLLSDSGFYLCAWSNFSGQPIPLHFGNGTRLTVT.

The chain combines TRBV6-2 or TRBV6-3 with TRBJ2-5, with 11 bases that match TRBD2. The ends lost 4 bases at V and 4 bases at J; junction bases unmatched: 5. This CDR3 region has 15 residues. Germline V gene sequence: CDR1 MNHEY, CDR2 SVGEGT. The chain's CDR3 is CASSFSGGARETQYF. Written as DNA, the CDR3 is TGTGCCAGCAGTTTTAGCGGGGGGGCCCGAGAGACCCAGTACTTC.

The V and J genes are TRBV7-2 and TRBJ2-7, with TRBD2 matching 9 bases. This CDR3 comprises 16 residues. V was pared by 5 bases and J by 5 bases, with 13 bases of the junction left unmatched. Germline V gene lookup returns CDR1 SGHTA and CDR2 FQGNSA. CDR3 protein: CASSLGGGGASNEQYF. As DNA, the CDR3 is TGTGCCAGCAGCCTAGGAGGCGGGGGGGCCTCGAACGAGCAGTACTTC.

The chain joins TRBV18 to TRBJ1-5, with 9 bases fitting TRBD1. After removal of 6 bases from V and 1 base from J, the junction contained 7 bases not matched to a gene. CDR1 and CDR2 (germline): KGHSH, LQKENI. CDR3 length equals 16 residues. This chain's CDR3 is CASSQTGTGSNQPQHF. The CDR3 coding sequence is TGTGCCAGCTCTCAAACCGGGACAGGGAGCAATCAGCCCCAGCATTTT.

The CDR3 region has the DNA TGTGCCAGCAGCGTAGATCGGGACTCGACAGATACGCAGTATTTT. Translating it yields CASSVDRDSTDTQYF. J is TRBJ2-3 and V is TRBV9; possibly TRBD2 for D (6 bases). CDR3 length: 15 residues. The germline gives CDR1 SGDLS, CDR2 YYNGEE. V was trimmed by 0 bases and J by 3 bases, leaving 11 bases between them.